The sequence of this T cell receptor beta chain was determined in a study of cytomegalovirus exposure and HLA in healthy donors. Looking at the study overall: In a later analysis, the 100 to 150 validation repertoires were reported to have used the same platform as the 600 to 800 first-cohort repertoires.

Profiled with immunoSEQ multiplex PCR; TCRdb holds only in-frame clones, not every one. The data show about 130,000 clones, more than 70% seen once. In germline, CDR1 is SNHLY, CDR2 FYNNEI. The ends were cut back, 6 bases at V and 3 bases at J, with 15 bases in the middle. This CDR3 is 15 amino acids long. The receptor was derived from a man in his thirties or forties in good health and CMV-seronegative. V gene TRBV2 combines with J gene TRBJ2-4; maybe TRBD2 (5 bases). The material sequenced was PBMCs. The CDR3 bases are TGTGCCAGCAGCCTAGAGGGCTGGGGCAAAAACATTCAGTACTTC. Residues: CASSLEGWGKNIQYF.